Listed below are T cell receptor beta chains from one sample, sequenced in a study of Graves' ophthalmopathy and Graves' hyperthyroidism. TCRdb re-analysed the multiplex PCR reads in MiXCR, keeping a single row per CDR3 protein. The data hold 200,000 to 250,000 distinct CDR3 sequences, with 20% to 25% observed a single time. Specimen: peripheral blood. Receptors originate from a woman between 50 and 59 years old with Graves' ophthalmopathy. Both conserved end residues are part of each CDR3. A D gene is named only where the DNA matches it firmly. Expanded clones get a size class; other rows say once, few or many, or leave the size out.

j_call d_call clone_size v_call cdr3_length cdr3_nt cdr3_aa
TRBJ2-1 NA few TRBV5-1 12 TGCGCCAGCAGCATCCAGGGGTTTGAGCAGTTCTTC CASSIQGFEQFF
TRBJ1-1 NA many TRBV27 12 TGTGCCAGCAGTTCGACAGGTTTTGAAGCTTTCTTT CASSSTGFEAFF
TRBJ2-5 TRBD2 many TRBV20-1 14 TGCAGTGCTAGATCACTAGCGGGAAAAGAGACCCAGTACTTC CSARSLAGKETQYF
TRBJ1-3 NA many TRBV20-1 12 TGCAGTGCTAGAGATCAAGGAAACACCATATATTTT CSARDQGNTIYF
TRBJ2-2 NA NA TRBV11-2 16 TGTGCCAGCAGCCTACCAGGTCGGGGGAGAGCCGGGGAGCTGTTTTTT CASSLPGRGRAGELFF
TRBJ2-2 TRBD2 many TRBV6-5 16 TGTGCCAGCAGTTACCCGAGCGGGAGTTCCACCGGGGAGCTGTTTTTT CASSYPSGSSTGELFF
TRBJ1-2 NA many TRBV19 13 TGTGCCAGTAGCCAGACAGCTTACTATGGCTACACCTTC CASSQTAYYGYTF
TRBJ2-5 NA NA TRBV12-3/TRBV12-4 14 TGTGCCAGCAGTTCAACATTGAATTTAGAGACCCAGTACTTC CASSSTLNLETQYF
TRBJ1-5 NA NA TRBV6-1 14 TGTGCCAGCAGCGCATCAGGGACCGATCAGCCCCAGCATTTT CASSASGTDQPQHF
TRBJ2-5 NA many TRBV11-2 16 TGTGCCAGCAGCTTAGCCGGGCTGTCCCCGGGGTTGGCCCAGTACTTC CASSLAGLSPGLAQYF
TRBJ1-2 NA many TRBV12-3/TRBV12-4 11 TGTGCCAGCAGCGTCAATTTTGGCTACACCTTC CASSVNFGYTF
TRBJ1-5 NA many TRBV28 13 TGTGCCAGCAGTCGCCCGGATGAGAAGCCCCAGCATTTT CASSRPDEKPQHF
TRBJ2-7 NA many TRBV6-5 15 TGTGCCAGCGGTAATAGGCACGGACTTGGCTACGAGCAGTACTTC CASGNRHGLGYEQYF
TRBJ2-2 NA many TRBV12-3/TRBV12-4 13 TGTGCCGGCCGACAGGGAGGCACCGGGGAGCTGTTTTTT CAGRQGGTGELFF
TRBJ1-2 NA many TRBV29-1 13 TGCAGCGTGGACAGAGCAGGCAACTATGGCTACACCTTC CSVDRAGNYGYTF
TRBJ2-5 TRBD2 NA TRBV12-3/TRBV12-4 15 TGTGCCAGCAGTTTCGCTGTGGGGGGGGTCGGGGCCCAGTACTTC CASSFAVGGVGAQYF
TRBJ1-3 NA NA TRBV6-5 16 TGTGCCAGCACCGAAACCGGCGGGAACTCTGGAAACACCATATATTTT CASTETGGNSGNTIYF
TRBJ2-7 NA many TRBV6-1 13 TGTGCCAGCAGGAAGGGTCCTTCCTACGAGCAGTACTTC CASRKGPSYEQYF
TRBJ2-5 TRBD1 NA TRBV20-1 15 TGCAGTGCTAGAGATTCAGACAGGGCTAAAGAGACCCAGTACTTC CSARDSDRAKETQYF
TRBJ2-5 NA NA TRBV6-1 15 TGTGCCAGCAGTGACCGAAGGGGGGTCCAAGAGACCCAGTACTTC CASSDRRGVQETQYF